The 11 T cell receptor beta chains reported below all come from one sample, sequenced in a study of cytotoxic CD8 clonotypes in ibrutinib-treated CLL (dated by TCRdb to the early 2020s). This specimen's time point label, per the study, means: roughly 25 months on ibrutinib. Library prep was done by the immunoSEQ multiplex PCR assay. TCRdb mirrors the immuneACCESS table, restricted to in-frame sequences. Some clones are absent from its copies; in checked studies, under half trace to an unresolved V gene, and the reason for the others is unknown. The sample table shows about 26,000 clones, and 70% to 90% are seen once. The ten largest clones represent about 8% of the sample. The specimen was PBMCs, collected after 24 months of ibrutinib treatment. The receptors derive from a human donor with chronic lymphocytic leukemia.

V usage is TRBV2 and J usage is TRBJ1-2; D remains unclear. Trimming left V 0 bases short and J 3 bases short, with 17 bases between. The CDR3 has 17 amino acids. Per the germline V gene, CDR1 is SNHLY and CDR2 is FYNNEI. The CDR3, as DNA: TGTGCCAGCAGTGAAGCGCTGCCGGGGTATAGCTACTATGGCTACACCTTC. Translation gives CASSEALPGYSYYGYTF.

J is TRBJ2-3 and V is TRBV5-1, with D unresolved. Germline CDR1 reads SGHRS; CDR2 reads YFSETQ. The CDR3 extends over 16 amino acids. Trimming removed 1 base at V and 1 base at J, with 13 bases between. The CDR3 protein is CASSLKEGIGTDTQYF. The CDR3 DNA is TGCGCCAGCAGCTTGAAGGAAGGGATCGGCACAGATACGCAGTATTTT.

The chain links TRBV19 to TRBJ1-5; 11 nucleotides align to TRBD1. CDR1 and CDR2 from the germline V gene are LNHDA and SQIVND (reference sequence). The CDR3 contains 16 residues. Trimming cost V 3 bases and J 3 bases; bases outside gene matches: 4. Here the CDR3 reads CASSMDRGRNNQPQHF. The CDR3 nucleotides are TGTGCCAGTAGTATGGACAGGGGGCGGAACAATCAGCCCCAGCATTTT.

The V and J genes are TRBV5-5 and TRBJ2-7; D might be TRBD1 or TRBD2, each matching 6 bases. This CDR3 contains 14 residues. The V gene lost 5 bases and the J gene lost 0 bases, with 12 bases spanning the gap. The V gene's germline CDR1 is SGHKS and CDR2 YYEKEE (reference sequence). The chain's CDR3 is CASSKGGSSYEQYF. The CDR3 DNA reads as TGTGCCAGCAGTAAAGGGGGGTCCTCCTACGAGCAGTACTTC.

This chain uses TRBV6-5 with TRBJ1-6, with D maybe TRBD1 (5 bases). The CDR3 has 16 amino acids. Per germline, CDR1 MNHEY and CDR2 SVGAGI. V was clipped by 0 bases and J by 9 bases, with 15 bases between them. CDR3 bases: TGTGCCAGCAGTTACTCGGATGGCAGGGAGGGTTCACCCCTCCACTTT. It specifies CASSYSDGREGSPLHF.

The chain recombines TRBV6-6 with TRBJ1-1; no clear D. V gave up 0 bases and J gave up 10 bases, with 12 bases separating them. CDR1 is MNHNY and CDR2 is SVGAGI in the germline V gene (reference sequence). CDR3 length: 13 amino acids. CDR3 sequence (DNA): TGTGCCAGCAGTTACTCTGGAAGGGTCGCAGCTTTCTTT. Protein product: CASSYSGRVAAFF.

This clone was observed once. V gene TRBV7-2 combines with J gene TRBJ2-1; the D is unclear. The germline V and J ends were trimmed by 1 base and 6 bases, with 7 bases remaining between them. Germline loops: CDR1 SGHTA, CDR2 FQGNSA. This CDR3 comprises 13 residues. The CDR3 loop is CASSLDPRNEQFF. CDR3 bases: TGTGCCAGCAGCTTAGATCCCCGCAATGAGCAGTTCTTC. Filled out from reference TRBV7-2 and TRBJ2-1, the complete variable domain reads GAGVSQSPSNKVTEKGKDVELRCDPISGHTALYWYRQSLGQGLEFLIYFQGNSAPDKSGLPSDRFSAERTGGSVSTLTIQRTQQEDSAVYLCASSLDPRNEQFFGPGTRLTVL.

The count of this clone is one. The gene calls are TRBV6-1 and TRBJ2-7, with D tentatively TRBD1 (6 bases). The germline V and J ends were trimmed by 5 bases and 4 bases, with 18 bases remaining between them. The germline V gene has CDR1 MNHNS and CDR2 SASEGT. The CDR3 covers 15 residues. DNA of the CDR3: TGTGCCAGCAGTTTTCTCGGAACAGGGCCATACGAGCAGTACTTC. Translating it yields CASSFLGTGPYEQYF.

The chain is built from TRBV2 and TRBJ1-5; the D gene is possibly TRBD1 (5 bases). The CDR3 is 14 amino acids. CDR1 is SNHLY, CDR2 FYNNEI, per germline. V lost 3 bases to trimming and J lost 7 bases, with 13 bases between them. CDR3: CASSDGAKNQPQHF. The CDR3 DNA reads TGTGCCAGCAGTGACGGGGCGAAAAACCAGCCCCAGCATTTT.

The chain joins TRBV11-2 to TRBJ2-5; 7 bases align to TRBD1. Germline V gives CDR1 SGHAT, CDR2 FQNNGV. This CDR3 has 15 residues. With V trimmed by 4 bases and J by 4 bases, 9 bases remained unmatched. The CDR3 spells CASSSTGVIRETQYF. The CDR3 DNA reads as TGTGCCAGCAGCTCTACAGGGGTGATTCGAGAGACCCAGTACTTC.

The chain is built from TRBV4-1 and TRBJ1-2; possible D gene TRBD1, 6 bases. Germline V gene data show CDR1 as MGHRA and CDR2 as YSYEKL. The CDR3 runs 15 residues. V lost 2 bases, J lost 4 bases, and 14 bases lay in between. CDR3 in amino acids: CASSQFLVGAYGYTF. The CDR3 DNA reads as TGCGCCAGCAGCCAATTCCTGGTGGGGGCCTATGGCTACACCTTC.